These 29 T cell receptor beta chains originate from one sample sequenced in a study of identical twins. TCRdb reanalysed the 5' RACE reads using MiXCR and keeps one entry per CDR3 protein. The sample consists of some 900,000 distinct CDR3 sequences, 10% to 15% of them appearing once. This sample was shared with a second study, whose subject was yellow fever vaccine responses in identical twins.

Sequenced sample: PBMCs. The origin of the receptors is a woman under 30 in good health.

J is TRBJ2-3 and V is TRBV20-1; 10 nucleotides match TRBD2. V lost 6 bases, J lost 7 bases, and 16 bases stayed unmatched. The CDR3 length is 16 residues. Germline CDR1 is DFQATT and CDR2 is SNEGSKA (reference sequence). CDR3 nucleotides: TGCAGTGCGCCGGAGAAACCGGGACTAGCGAGAAATACGCAGTATTTT. Protein product: CSAPEKPGLARNTQYF.

This clonotype was observed a few times. The V gene is TRBV29-1, the J gene TRBJ1-2; possibly TRBD1 for D (5 bases). The CDR3 length is 14 residues. Trimming shortened V by 3 bases and J by 3 bases, and 14 bases separated the two germline ends. Germline CDR1 reads SQVTM; CDR2 reads ANQGSEA. The CDR3 here is CSVERGTGDYGYTF. CDR3 DNA sequence: TGCAGCGTTGAGAGGGGAACCGGTGACTATGGCTACACCTTC.

This clonotype turned up a few times. This chain connects TRBV20-1 to TRBJ2-5; 14 bases agree with TRBD2. The CDR3 spans 19 residues. V was pared by 5 bases and J by 5 bases, with 19 bases of the junction left unmatched. In germline, CDR1 is DFQATT, CDR2 SNEGSKA (reference sequence). Written as DNA, the CDR3 is TGCAGTGCTCCGAACTTTAAGGGACTAGCGGGAGACCGGGGGGAGACCCAGTACTTC. Protein product: CSAPNFKGLAGDRGETQYF.

The chain recombines TRBV25-1 with TRBJ2-3; TRBD2 agrees at 7 bases. The CDR3 has 15 amino acids. CDR1 and CDR2 from the germline V gene are MGHDK and SYGVNS. After removal of 1 base from V and 6 bases from J, the junction contained 7 bases not matched to a gene. The chain's CDR3 is CASSESPTSMDTQYF. The CDR3 nucleotides are TGTGCCAGCAGTGAATCCCCGACTAGCATGGATACGCAGTATTTT.

The chain uses TRBV20-1 and TRBJ2-1, with 11 bases matching TRBD2. Trimming took 6 bases from V and 2 from J; bases not matched to a gene: 6. The CDR3 sequence is 15 residues long. Germline V gene sequence: CDR1 DFQATT, CDR2 SNEGSKA (reference sequence). CDR3 coding DNA: TGCAGTGCAACGAATAGCGGGGGGGCCTACAATGAGCAGTTCTTC. It encodes CSATNSGGAYNEQFF.

This clonotype was seen more than once but under ten times. The chain is built from TRBV7-2 and TRBJ2-7; no definite D call. Germline-derived CDR1 and CDR2 are SGHTA and FQGNSA. Between the trimmed V and J ends, which lost 5 bases and 7 bases, there was a span of 12 bases. This CDR3 has 12 amino acids. CDR3 protein: CASSRGLGEQYV. In DNA, the CDR3 is TGTGCCAGCAGCCGTGGGTTGGGTGAGCAGTACGTC.

This sequence joins TRBV6-5 and TRBJ1-2; weak D call: TRBD1 (5 bases). The germline V gene encodes CDR1 MNHEY and CDR2 SVGAGI. Trimming shortened V by 6 bases and J by 7 bases, and 12 bases separated the two germline ends. There are 12 residues in the CDR3. DNA of the CDR3: TGTGCCAGCAGACCCGCCGGGGCTGGCTACACCTTC. This encodes CASRPAGAGYTF.

This chain links TRBV4-1 with TRBJ1-1, with D possibly being TRBD1 (6 bases). The V end lost 0 bases, the J end lost 4 bases, and 9 bases lay between the germline ends. CDR1 is MGHRA and CDR2 is YSYEKL in the germline V gene. This CDR3 region has 14 residues. The CDR3 nucleotides are TGCGCCAGCAGCCAAGACAGGGGAACCACTGAAGCTTTCTTT. Translation gives CASSQDRGTTEAFF.

This rearrangement joins TRBV18 to TRBJ1-2; 8 bases map to TRBD1. The CDR3 sequence is 17 residues long. J was trimmed by 4 bases and V by 5 bases; bases with no gene match: 15. Germline lookup yields CDR1 KGHSH and CDR2 LQKENI. The CDR3 DNA is TGTGCCAGCTCATCAACTCGAATTCAGGGGGCATTCTATGGCTACACCTTC. Amino acids: CASSSTRIQGAFYGYTF.

The chain couples TRBV19 to TRBJ1-6; 8 bases are shared with TRBD1. The germline V gene has CDR1 LNHDA and CDR2 SQIVND (reference sequence). This CDR3 is built from 15 residues. V shed 6 bases and J 7 bases; nucleotides not matched to a gene: 8. CDR3 in amino acids: CASRADRVGNSPLHF. The CDR3 DNA sequence: TGTGCCAGTAGGGCGGACAGGGTGGGGAATTCACCCCTCCACTTT.

V is TRBV15 and J is TRBJ2-2; D remains ambiguous. CDR1 and CDR2 from the germline V gene are LNHNV and YYDKDF (reference sequence). The CDR3 has 13 amino acids. V gave up 0 bases and J gave up 7 bases, with 6 bases separating them. This CDR3 is CATSRDLGGELFF. As DNA, the CDR3 is TGTGCCACCAGCAGAGATCTTGGCGGGGAGCTGTTTTTT.

This clonotype has only a few counts. The chain employs TRBV6-1 and TRBJ2-2; the D is unclear. V dropped 6 bases and J dropped 6 bases, with 11 bases sitting between them. Germline V gene lookup returns CDR1 MNHNS and CDR2 SASEGT. The CDR3 covers 13 residues. The CDR3 nucleotides read TGTGCCAGCAGCCCCCAGAGCTCCGGGGAGCTGTTTTTT. Encoded protein: CASSPQSSGELFF.

The genes are TRBV10-3 and TRBJ2-7; 7 bases align to TRBD1. Germline V gene sequence: CDR1 ENHRY, CDR2 SYGVKD. J gave up 0 bases and V 10 bases, and 9 bases lay outside the gene matches. The CDR3 is 14 residues long. CDR3 bases: TGTGCCACGGGACAGCGAGAAAGCTCCTACGAGCAGTACTTC. Amino acid sequence: CATGQRESSYEQYF.

The gene calls are TRBV29-1 and TRBJ2-1; 9 bases line up with TRBD1. Germline V CDR1 and CDR2: SQVTM, ANQGSEA. The ends lost 6 bases at V and 7 bases at J; junction bases unmatched: 16. The CDR3 consists of 16 residues. As DNA, the CDR3 is TGCAGCGTGGATCAACCGGGACAGGGAGGTTTTAATGAGCAGTTCTTC. It yields the protein CSVDQPGQGGFNEQFF.

This clonotype was observed a handful of times. The rearrangement links TRBV12-3 or TRBV12-4 to TRBJ2-1, with a weak D call TRBD2 (5 bases). V was cut by 3 bases and J by 4 bases, with 16 bases left in between. This CDR3 has 16 residues. The CDR3 here is CASSLSSLLRYNEQFF. For the CDR3, the DNA is TGTGCCAGCAGTTTGTCTAGCCTTTTGCGGTACAATGAGCAGTTCTTC.

The J gene is TRBJ2-1, the V gene TRBV7-9; possibly TRBD2 for D (5 bases). The germline V gene has CDR1 SEHNR and CDR2 FQNEAQ (reference sequence). V lost 0 bases and J 6 bases, leaving 12 bases between the germline ends. The CDR3 covers 15 residues. CDR3 loop: CASSLALALRNEQFF. Here the CDR3 DNA reads TGTGCCAGCAGCTTAGCCCTAGCTTTGCGCAATGAGCAGTTCTTC.

This clonotype was observed a few times. The chain has TRBV24-1 and TRBJ2-5, with 7 bases matching TRBD1. Per germline, CDR1 KGHDR and CDR2 SFDVKD. The CDR3 contains 16 residues. The ends lost 4 bases at V and 4 bases at J; junction bases unmatched: 11. The DNA for the CDR3 is TGTGCCACCAGTGAACGACAGGGTAAAGGGTTAGAGACCCAGTACTTC. It specifies CATSERQGKGLETQYF.

In this sample, this clonotype turned up many times. The CDR3 DNA reads TGTGCCAGCAGACACGGGACAGGGTCCTATGGCTACACCTTC. This codes for CASRHGTGSYGYTF. V usage is TRBV7-9 and J usage is TRBJ1-2; 9 positions agree with TRBD1. Trimming cost V 6 bases and J 4 bases; bases outside gene matches: 6. This CDR3 contains 14 residues. Germline loops: CDR1 SEHNR, CDR2 FQNEAQ (reference sequence).

This sequence joins TRBV4-1 and TRBJ2-5; 10 bases are shared with TRBD2. Germline trimming cut 2 bases from V and 4 bases from J; bases unmatched to any gene: 7. CDR1 and CDR2 (germline): MGHRA, YSYEKL. The CDR3 length is 16 residues. The DNA for the CDR3 is TGCGCCAGCAGCCAAATCAGCCGGACTAGCGGAGAGACCCAGTACTTC. This gives the protein CASSQISRTSGETQYF.

The rearrangement joins TRBV6-7 to TRBJ2-7; D may be TRBD1 (5 bases). TRBV6-7 is labeled an ORF, and its function is uncertain. Trimming stripped 0 bases from V and 3 bases from J, with 12 bases between. This CDR3 has 15 amino acids. The DNA of the CDR3 is TGTGCCAGCAGTTACTCGATGCAGGGTTTCTACGAGCAGTACTTC. Amino acids: CASSYSMQGFYEQYF.

This clonotype showed up many times. The chain uses TRBV12-3 or TRBV12-4 and TRBJ2-1, with 13 bases fitting TRBD2. The V gene end was trimmed by 5 bases and the J gene end by 5 bases; junction bases not matched to a gene: 6. The CDR3 runs to 16 residues. CDR3 protein: CASSPRLAGGNNEQFF. The CDR3 region has the DNA TGTGCCAGCAGTCCCAGACTAGCGGGGGGAAACAATGAGCAGTTCTTC.

This clonotype was seen only a few times. The chain employs TRBV5-1 and TRBJ2-3; 9 bases are a match to TRBD2. The V and J ends lost 0 bases and 5 bases, in that order; junction bases with no gene match: 7. Germline lookup yields CDR1 SGHRS and CDR2 YFSETQ. This CDR3 has 16 residues. CDR3 nucleotides: TGCGCCAGCAGCTTGGCCGGCGGGGGGGCCTTAGATACGCAGTATTTT. It codes for CASSLAGGGALDTQYF.

This clonotype has a count of ten or more. The germline gene is not matched at one end of the junction; a read error may be the cause. This sequence joins TRBV29-1 and TRBJ1-5, with D tentatively TRBD1 (6 bases). The CDR3 is 12 amino acids. The germline CDR1 and CDR2 sequences are SQVTM and ANQGSEA. This chain's CDR3 is CSVGQSNQPQHF. The CDR3, as DNA: TGCAGTGTTGGACAGAGCAATCAGCCCCAGCATTTT.

This clonotype was counted between two and nine times. The J gene is TRBJ2-3, the V gene TRBV24-1, with 10 bases aligning to TRBD2. This CDR3 contains 15 residues. V dropped 9 bases and J dropped 5; count of bases not matched to a gene: 10. Germline V lookup: CDR1 KGHDR, CDR2 SFDVKD. This CDR3 is CATSASGSVLDTQYF. CDR3 DNA: TGTGCCACCTCGGCTAGCGGGAGTGTGTTAGATACGCAGTATTTT.

In this sample, this clonotype turned up a few times. V usage is TRBV2 and J usage is TRBJ1-1; TRBD1 is a possible D gene (6 bases). Per the germline V gene, CDR1 is SNHLY and CDR2 is FYNNEI. Trimming removed 6 bases from V and 0 bases from J, with 11 bases in between. This CDR3 contains 14 residues. CDR3 sequence: CASRQGSMNTEAFF. The CDR3 DNA follows: TGTGCCAGCAGACAGGGTTCGATGAACACTGAAGCTTTCTTT.

The CDR3 region has the DNA TGTGCCATCAGCCCCGGCGACTTCTCTGGAAACACCATATATTTT. Residues: CAISPGDFSGNTIYF. The rearrangement links TRBV10-3 to TRBJ1-3, with no clear D. V lost 6 bases to trimming and J lost 0 bases, with 12 bases between them. This CDR3 is 15 amino acids long. Germline lookup yields CDR1 ENHRY and CDR2 SYGVKD.

This clonotype appeared a few times. V gene TRBV18 combines with J gene TRBJ2-1, with TRBD2 matching 11 bases. CDR3 length equals 17 residues. Trimming took 0 bases from V and 0 from J; bases not matched to a gene: 1. CDR1 and CDR2 (germline): KGHSH, LQKENI. The CDR3 DNA follows: TGTGCCAGCTCACCACCACTAGCGGGGGCCTCCTACAATGAGCAGTTCTTC. Translated: CASSPPLAGASYNEQFF. Full variable domain (remainder filled in from reference TRBV18 and TRBJ2-1): NAGVMQNPRHLVRRRGQEARLRCSPMKGHSHVYWYRQLPEEGLKFMVYLQKENIIDESGMPKERFSAEFPKEGPSILRIQQVVRGDSAAYFCASSPPLAGASYNEQFFGPGTRLTVL.

The rearrangement uses TRBV6-1 and TRBJ2-2; no firm D call. Germline CDR1 reads MNHNS; CDR2 reads SASEGT. CDR3 length equals 15 residues. Trimming took off 10 bases at V and 2 bases at J, with 17 bases between the two ends. The CDR3 bases are TGTGCCAACAGCCCGGTCCTACCCAACACCGGGGAGCTGTTTTTT. It encodes CANSPVLPNTGELFF.

This clonotype showed up many times. The rearrangement uses TRBV5-8 and TRBJ2-1; D not resolved. The ends were cut back, 0 bases at V and 7 bases at J, with 8 bases in the middle. CDR1 is SGHTS, CDR2 YDEGEE, per germline. There are 13 residues in the CDR3. The CDR3 region is CASSLDVGNEQFF. The CDR3 DNA follows: TGTGCCAGCAGCTTGGATGTGGGGAATGAGCAGTTCTTC.